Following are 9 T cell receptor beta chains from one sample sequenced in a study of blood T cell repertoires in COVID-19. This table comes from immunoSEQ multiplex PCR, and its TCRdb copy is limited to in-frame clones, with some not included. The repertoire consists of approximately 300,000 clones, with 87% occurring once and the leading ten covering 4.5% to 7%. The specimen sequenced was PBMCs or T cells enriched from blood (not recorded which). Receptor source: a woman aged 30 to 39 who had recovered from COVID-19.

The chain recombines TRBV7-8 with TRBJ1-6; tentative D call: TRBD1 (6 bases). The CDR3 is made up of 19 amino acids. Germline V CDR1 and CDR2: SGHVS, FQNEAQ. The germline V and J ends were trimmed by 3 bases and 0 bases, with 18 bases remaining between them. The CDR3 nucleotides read TGTGCCAGCAGCTTCGGAAGACCAGGGGCGAGCTCCTATAATTCACCCCTCCACTTT. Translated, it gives CASSFGRPGASSYNSPLHF.

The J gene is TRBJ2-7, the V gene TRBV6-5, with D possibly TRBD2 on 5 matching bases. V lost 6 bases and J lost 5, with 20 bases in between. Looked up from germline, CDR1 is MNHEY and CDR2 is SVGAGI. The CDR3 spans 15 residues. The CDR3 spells CASSQGLLTLDEQYF. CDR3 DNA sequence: TGTGCCAGCAGCCAAGGACTTCTAACCCTGGACGAGCAGTACTTC.

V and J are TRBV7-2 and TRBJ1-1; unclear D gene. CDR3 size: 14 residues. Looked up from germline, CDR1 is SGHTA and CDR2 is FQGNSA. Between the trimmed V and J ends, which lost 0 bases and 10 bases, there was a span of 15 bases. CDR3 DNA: TGTGCCAGCAGCTTAGCCGCGGCGGTGCCGGGAGCTTTCTTT. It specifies CASSLAAAVPGAFF.

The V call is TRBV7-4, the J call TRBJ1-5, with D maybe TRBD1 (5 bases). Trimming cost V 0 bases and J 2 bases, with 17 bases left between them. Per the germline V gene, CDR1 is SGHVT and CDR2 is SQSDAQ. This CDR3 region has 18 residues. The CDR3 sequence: CASSLASGPEFCNQPQHF. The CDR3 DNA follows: TGTGCCAGCAGCTTAGCGTCAGGGCCAGAGTTCTGCAATCAGCCCCAGCATTTT.

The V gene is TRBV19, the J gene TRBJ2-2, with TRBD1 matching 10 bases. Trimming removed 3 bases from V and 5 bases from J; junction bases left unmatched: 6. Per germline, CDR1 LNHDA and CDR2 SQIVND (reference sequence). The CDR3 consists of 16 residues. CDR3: CASSIRQGAQTGELFF. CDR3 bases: TGTGCCAGTAGTATCCGACAGGGGGCGCAGACCGGGGAGCTGTTTTTT. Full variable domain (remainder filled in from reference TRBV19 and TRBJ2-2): DGGITQSPKYLFRKEGQNVTLSCEQNLNHDAMYWYRQDPGQGLRLIYYSQIVNDFQKGDIAEGYSVSREKKESFPLTVTSAQKNPTAFYLCASSIRQGAQTGELFFGEGSRLTVL.

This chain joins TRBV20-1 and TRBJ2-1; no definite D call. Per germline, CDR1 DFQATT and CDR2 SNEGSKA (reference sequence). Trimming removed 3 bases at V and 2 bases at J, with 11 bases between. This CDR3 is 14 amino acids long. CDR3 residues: CSASGSITYNEQFF. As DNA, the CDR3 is TGCAGTGCTAGTGGAAGCATTACCTACAATGAGCAGTTCTTC.

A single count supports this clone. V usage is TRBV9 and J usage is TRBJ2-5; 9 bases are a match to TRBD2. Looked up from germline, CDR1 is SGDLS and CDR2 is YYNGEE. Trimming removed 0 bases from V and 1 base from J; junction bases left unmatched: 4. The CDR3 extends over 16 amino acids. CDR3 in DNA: TGTGCCAGCAGCGTAGATGGCGGGGGGGCCCAAGAGACCCAGTACTTC. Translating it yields CASSVDGGGAQETQYF.

CDR3 coding DNA: TGCGCCAGCAGCAACACAGGGGGCCTCAGCAATCAGCCCCAGCATTTT. It translates to CASSNTGGLSNQPQHF. This chain connects TRBV4-1 to TRBJ1-5, with 9 nucleotides matching TRBD1. Unmatched junction bases numbered 6, after V lost 5 bases and J lost 1 base. Germline-derived CDR1 and CDR2 are MGHRA and YSYEKL. The CDR3 totals 16 residues.

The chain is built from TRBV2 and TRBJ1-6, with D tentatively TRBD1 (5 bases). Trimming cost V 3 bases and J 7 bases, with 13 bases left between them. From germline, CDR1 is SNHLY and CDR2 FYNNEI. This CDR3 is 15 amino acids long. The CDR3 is CASSEAQGRNSPLHF. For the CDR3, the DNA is TGTGCCAGCAGTGAGGCGCAGGGTCGCAATTCACCCCTCCACTTT.